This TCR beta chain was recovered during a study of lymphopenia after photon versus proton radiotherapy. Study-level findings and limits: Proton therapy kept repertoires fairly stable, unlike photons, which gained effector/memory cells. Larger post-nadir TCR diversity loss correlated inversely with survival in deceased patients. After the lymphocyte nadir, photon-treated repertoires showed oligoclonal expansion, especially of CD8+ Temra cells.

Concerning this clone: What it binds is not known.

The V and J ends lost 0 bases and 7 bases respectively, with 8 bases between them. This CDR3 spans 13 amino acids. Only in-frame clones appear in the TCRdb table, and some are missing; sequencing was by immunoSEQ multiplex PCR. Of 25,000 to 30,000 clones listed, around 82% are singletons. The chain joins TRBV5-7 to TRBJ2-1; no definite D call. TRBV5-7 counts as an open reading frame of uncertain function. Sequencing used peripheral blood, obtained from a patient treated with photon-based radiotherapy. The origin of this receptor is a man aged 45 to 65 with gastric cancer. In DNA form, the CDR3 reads TGTGCCAGCAGCTTGGCCTGGCTGAATGAGCAGTTCTTC. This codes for CASSLAWLNEQFF.